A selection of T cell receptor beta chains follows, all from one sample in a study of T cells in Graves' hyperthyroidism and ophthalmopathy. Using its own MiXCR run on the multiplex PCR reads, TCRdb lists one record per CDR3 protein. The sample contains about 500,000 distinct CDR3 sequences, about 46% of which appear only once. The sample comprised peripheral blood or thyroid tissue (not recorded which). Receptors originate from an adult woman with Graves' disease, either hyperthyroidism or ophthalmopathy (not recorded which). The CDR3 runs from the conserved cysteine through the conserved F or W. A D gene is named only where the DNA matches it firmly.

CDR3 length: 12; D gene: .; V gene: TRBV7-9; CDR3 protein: CASSLRRDGYTF
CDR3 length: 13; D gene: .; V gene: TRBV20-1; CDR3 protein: CSASQGSGYGYTF
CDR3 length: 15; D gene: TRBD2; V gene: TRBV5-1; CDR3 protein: CASSHGLAGEETQYF
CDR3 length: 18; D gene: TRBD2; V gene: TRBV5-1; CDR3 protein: CASSSHAGAGGRANVLTF
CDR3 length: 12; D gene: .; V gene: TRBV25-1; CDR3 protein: CASSVRDTEAFF
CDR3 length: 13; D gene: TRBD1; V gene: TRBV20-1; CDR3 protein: CSASPTGGQPQHF
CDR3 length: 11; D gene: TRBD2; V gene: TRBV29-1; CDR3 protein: CSGGTRAEQYF
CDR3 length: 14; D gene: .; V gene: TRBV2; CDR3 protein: CASRTGMGANVLTF
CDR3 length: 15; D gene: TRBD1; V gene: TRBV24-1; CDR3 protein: CATSEATGGRETQYF
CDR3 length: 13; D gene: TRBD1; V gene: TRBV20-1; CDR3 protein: CSATGGVNSPLHF
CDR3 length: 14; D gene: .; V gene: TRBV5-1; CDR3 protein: CASSLASVEETQYF
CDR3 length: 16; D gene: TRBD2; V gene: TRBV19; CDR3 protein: CASSIKTSGRTYEQYF
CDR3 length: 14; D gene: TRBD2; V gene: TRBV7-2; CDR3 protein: CASMSGTNTGELFF
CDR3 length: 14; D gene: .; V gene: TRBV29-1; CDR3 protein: CSVLQTLGKSEAFF
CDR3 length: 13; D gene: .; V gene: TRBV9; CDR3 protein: CASSVSPMGEQYF
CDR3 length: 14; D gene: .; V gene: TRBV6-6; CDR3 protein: CASSYSGRGGEQYF
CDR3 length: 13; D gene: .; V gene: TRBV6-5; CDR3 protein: CASSANQYQPQHF
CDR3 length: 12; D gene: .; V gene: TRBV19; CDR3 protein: CASTPGAGGYTF
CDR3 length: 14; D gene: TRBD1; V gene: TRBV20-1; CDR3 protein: CSASRQGEDYGYTF
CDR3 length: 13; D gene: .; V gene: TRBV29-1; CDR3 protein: CSVGDGSNQPQHF
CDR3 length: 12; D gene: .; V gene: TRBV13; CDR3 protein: CASSGLNSPLHF
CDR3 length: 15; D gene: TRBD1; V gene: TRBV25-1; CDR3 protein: CASRDRGSNTGELFF
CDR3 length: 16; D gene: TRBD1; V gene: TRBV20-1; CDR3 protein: CSARGQGGSGANVLTF
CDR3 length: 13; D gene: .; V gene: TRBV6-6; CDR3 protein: CASKDATNEKLFF
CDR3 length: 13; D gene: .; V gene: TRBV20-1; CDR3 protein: CSASRPVSYEQYF
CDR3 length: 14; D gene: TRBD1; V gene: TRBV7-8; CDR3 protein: CASSGDRRDSPLHF
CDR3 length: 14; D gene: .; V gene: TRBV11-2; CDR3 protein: CASSPPWSRPPLHF
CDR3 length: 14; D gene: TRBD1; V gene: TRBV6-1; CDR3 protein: CASRDRASQETQYF
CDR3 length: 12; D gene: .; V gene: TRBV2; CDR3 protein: CASRQSRDGYTF
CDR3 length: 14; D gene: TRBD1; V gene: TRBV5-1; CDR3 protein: CASSLTDRDETQYF
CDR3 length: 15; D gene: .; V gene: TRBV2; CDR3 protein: CASSEALRPSYEQYF
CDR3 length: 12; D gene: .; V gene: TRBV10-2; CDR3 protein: CASIRVDYEQYF
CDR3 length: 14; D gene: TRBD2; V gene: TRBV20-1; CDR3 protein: CSARRTRNSYEQYF
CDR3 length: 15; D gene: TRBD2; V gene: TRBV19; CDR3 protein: CASSILSGDTDTQYF
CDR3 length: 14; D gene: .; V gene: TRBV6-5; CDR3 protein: CASSNWGGFGEQYF
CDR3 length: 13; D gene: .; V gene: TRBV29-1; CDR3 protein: CSVVGQAGETQYF
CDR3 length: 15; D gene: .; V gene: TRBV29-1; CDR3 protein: CSVFSTSFGGYEQYF
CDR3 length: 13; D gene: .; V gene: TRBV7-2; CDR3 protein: CASSLRINQPQHF
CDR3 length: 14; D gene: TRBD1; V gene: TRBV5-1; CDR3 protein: CASSFGQGNYGYTF
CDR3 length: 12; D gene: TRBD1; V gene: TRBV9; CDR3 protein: CASKGANYGYTF
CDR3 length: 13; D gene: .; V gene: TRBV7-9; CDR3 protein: CPQEAGGANVLTF
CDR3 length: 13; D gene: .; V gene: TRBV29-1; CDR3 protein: CSVRGGARIEAFF
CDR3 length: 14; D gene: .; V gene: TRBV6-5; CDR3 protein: CASRESGGYSTQYF
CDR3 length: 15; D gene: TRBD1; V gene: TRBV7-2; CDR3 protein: CASSPTGQGGSPLHF
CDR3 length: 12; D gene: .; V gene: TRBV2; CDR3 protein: CASILSNYEQYF
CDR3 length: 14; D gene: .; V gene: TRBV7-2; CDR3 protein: CASSVQGLGNTIYF
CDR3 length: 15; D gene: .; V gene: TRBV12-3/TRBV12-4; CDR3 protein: CASKWGPDGGKPQHF
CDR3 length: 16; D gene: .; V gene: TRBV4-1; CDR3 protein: CASSPKGVSGNQPQHF
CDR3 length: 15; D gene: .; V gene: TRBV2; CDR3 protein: CASSGRTITNEKLFF
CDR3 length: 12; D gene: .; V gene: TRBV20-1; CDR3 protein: CSARDLGQPQHF
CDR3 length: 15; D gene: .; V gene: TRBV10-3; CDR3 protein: CAISESTSALYGYTF
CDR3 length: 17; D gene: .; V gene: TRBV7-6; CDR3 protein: CASSPGAGQGVGNTIYF
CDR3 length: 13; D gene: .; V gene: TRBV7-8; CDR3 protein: CASSFQGSEKLFF